Below, 21 T cell receptor beta chains from the same sample are listed, as sequenced in a study of CD8+ T cells in alopecia areata. Once RNA had been extracted, it was reverse transcribed into cDNA to act as the sequencing template. The table came from immunoSEQ multiplex PCR; TCRdb's copy has only in-frame clones and leaves some out. Among 140,000 to 150,000 clones listed, 40% to 50% were seen once. The specimen was CD4+ T cells sorted from blood. The receptor set was obtained from a human donor with alopecia areata.

The V gene is TRBV28, the J gene TRBJ1-5, with a tentative D call TRBD1 (5 bases). CDR3 size: 14 residues. V was cut by 11 bases and J by 4 bases, with 18 bases left in between. Germline-derived CDR1 and CDR2 are MDHEN and SYDVKM. CDR3 nucleotide sequence: TGTGCCGCATTCCGGGACGGAGTTAATCAGCCCCAGCATTTT. Residues: CAAFRDGVNQPQHF. Using reference TRBV28 and TRBJ1-5 for the parts outside the CDR3, the full variable domain is DVKVTQSSRYLVKRTGEKVFLECVQDMDHENMFWYRQDPGLGLRLIYFSYDVKMKEKGDIPEGYSVSREKKERFSLILESASTNQTSMYLCAAFRDGVNQPQHFGDGTRLSIL.

This chain uses TRBV7-8 with TRBJ1-4; tentative D call: TRBD1 (5 bases). The CDR3 runs to 13 residues. Trimming took off 5 bases at V and 2 bases at J, with 6 bases between the two ends. Per germline, CDR1 SGHVS and CDR2 FQNEAQ. CDR3 in amino acids: CASSRGTNEKLFF. The CDR3 region has the DNA TGTGCCAGCAGCAGGGGCACTAATGAAAAACTGTTTTTT.

The chain carries TRBV4-1 and TRBJ1-2, with a possible D match to TRBD1 (5 bases). V was clipped by 6 bases and J by 3 bases, with 14 bases between them. The CDR3 is made up of 14 amino acids. Germline V lookup: CDR1 MGHRA, CDR2 YSYEKL. The CDR3 DNA is TGCGCCAGCAGTCAGTTGACAGAATACTATGGCTACACCTTC. It encodes CASSQLTEYYGYTF.

This clone was observed a single time. The chain carries TRBV29-1 and TRBJ2-5; D is possibly TRBD1 (5 bases). The CDR3 has 12 amino acids. Trimming cost V 7 bases and J 5 bases, with 14 bases left between them. Germline V gene sequence: CDR1 SQVTM, CDR2 ANQGSEA. CDR3 sequence reads: CSADDPGETQYF. CDR3 in DNA: TGCAGCGCCGACGACCCAGGGGAGACCCAGTACTTC.

The gene calls are TRBV29-1 and TRBJ2-7; 13 positions agree with TRBD2. The CDR3 is 14 residues long. With 6 bases clipped from V and 5 bases from J, the junction kept 7 bases outside the gene matches. Looked up from germline, CDR1 is SQVTM and CDR2 is ANQGSEA. DNA for the CDR3: TGCAGCGTCGACGGACTAGCGGGAGTCCACGAGCAGTACTTC. Its translation is CSVDGLAGVHEQYF.

CDR3 sequence (DNA): TGTGCCAGCAGCTTAGTGGCGGGAGGTCCCCGTGAGCAGTACTTC. It translates to CASSLVAGGPREQYF. The V and J genes are TRBV7-2 and TRBJ2-7, with 8 nucleotides matching TRBD2. This CDR3 is 15 amino acids long. The ends lost 1 base at V and 7 bases at J; junction bases unmatched: 9. Germline assignment: CDR1 SGHTA and CDR2 FQGNSA. Complete variable domain (other parts from reference TRBV7-2 and TRBJ2-7): GAGVSQSPSNKVTEKGKDVELRCDPISGHTALYWYRQSLGQGLEFLIYFQGNSAPDKSGLPSDRFSAERTGGSVSTLTIQRTQQEDSAVYLCASSLVAGGPREQYFGPGTRLTVT.

The sample holds a few counts of this clone. The V call is TRBV29-1, the J call TRBJ1-2; D remains ambiguous. V lost 4 bases, J lost 7 bases, and 13 bases lay in between. The CDR3 is 12 amino acids. Germline CDR1 is SQVTM and CDR2 is ANQGSEA. CDR3 nucleotides: TGCAGCGTTGCTTTAACAGCGGGTGGCTACACCTTC. Its translation is CSVALTAGGYTF.

A note on this clone: This same CDR3 is encoded by further DNA sequences in the sample. CDR3 coding DNA: TGTGCCTGGAGTGTCGGCTCTGGGGCCAACGTCCTGACTTTC. It codes for CAWSVGSGANVLTF. The chain uses TRBV30 and TRBJ2-6; no firm D call. Germline V lookup: CDR1 GTSNPN, CDR2 SVGIG (reference sequence). Trimming pared 0 bases from V and 0 bases from J, leaving 3 bases between. The CDR3 is 14 residues long.

The rearrangement uses TRBV25-1 and TRBJ2-7; 9 bases agree with TRBD1. V was pared by 3 bases and J by 3 bases, with 6 bases of the junction left unmatched. The V gene's germline CDR1 is MGHDK and CDR2 SYGVNS. CDR3 length: 15 amino acids. CDR3 loop: CASSDSRTGDYEQYF. Here the CDR3 DNA reads TGTGCCAGCAGTGACTCTAGGACAGGGGACTACGAGCAGTACTTC.

This sequence joins TRBV2 and TRBJ2-1; D is possibly TRBD1 or TRBD2 (5 bases each). V was shortened by 6 bases and J by 2 bases, with 11 bases between the two germline ends. This CDR3 contains 14 residues. The germline CDR1 and CDR2 sequences are SNHLY and FYNNEI. In DNA, the CDR3 is TGTGCCAGCAGAATCCGGGACGCCTACAATGAGCAGTTCTTC. Translating it yields CASRIRDAYNEQFF.

This clone was detected a few times. The chain uses TRBV27 and TRBJ2-7; D unclear. Trimming stripped 2 bases from V and 5 bases from J, with 4 bases between. Per germline, CDR1 MNHEY and CDR2 SMNVEV (reference sequence). The CDR3 is 11 residues long. The chain's CDR3 is CASSLLDEQYF. The CDR3 nucleotides read TGTGCCAGCAGTTTACTCGACGAGCAGTACTTC.

This chain links TRBV4-1 with TRBJ2-5; D uncertain. Trimming removed 1 base from V and 4 bases from J, with 7 bases in between. Germline CDR1 reads MGHRA; CDR2 reads YSYEKL. This CDR3 contains 13 residues. Here the CDR3 reads CASSQARRETQYF. CDR3 DNA sequence: TGCGCCAGCAGCCAAGCCCGTAGAGAGACCCAGTACTTC.

The V call is TRBV28, the J call TRBJ2-3, with D perhaps matching TRBD1 (6 bases). The CDR3 spans 15 residues. Deletions cut 3 bases from V and 2 bases from J, with 12 bases between. Looked up from germline, CDR1 is MDHEN and CDR2 is SYDVKM. CDR3 in DNA: TGTGCCAGCAGTTTTCAACAGGGCAACACAGATACGCAGTATTTT. Translated, it gives CASSFQQGNTDTQYF.

This chain's CDR3 is CASSLGWREGTDTQYF. As DNA, the CDR3 is TGTGCCAGCAGCTTGGGATGGCGGGAGGGCACAGATACGCAGTATTTT. The chain carries TRBV5-4 and TRBJ2-3; TRBD2 aligns across 8 bases. This CDR3 has 16 amino acids. Germline V lookup: CDR1 SGHNT, CDR2 YYREEE (reference sequence). V was clipped by 0 bases and J by 1 base; unmatched bases: 4.

This clone appeared a few times. The chain joins TRBV29-1 to TRBJ2-1; unclear D gene. Trimming pared 3 bases from V and 7 bases from J, leaving 10 bases between. Germline V gives CDR1 SQVTM, CDR2 ANQGSEA. The CDR3 consists of 12 residues. The CDR3 DNA sequence: TGCAGCGTTGAGGCAGATTTTAATGAGCAGTTCTTC. Translated: CSVEADFNEQFF.

This clone showed up just a few times. This chain links TRBV7-9 with TRBJ2-4; no clear D gene. CDR3 length: 13 residues. CDR1 and CDR2 (germline): SEHNR, FQNEAQ (reference sequence). Trimming removed 3 bases from V and 5 bases from J, with 8 bases in between. CDR3 coding DNA: TGTGCCAGCAGCTTCCTAACCGAAAACATTCAGTACTTC. Its translation is CASSFLTENIQYF.

The chain uses TRBV2 and TRBJ2-7; weak D call: TRBD1 (6 bases). The CDR3 sequence is 12 residues long. With 5 bases removed from V and 6 bases from J, the gap between germline ends came to 11 bases. The germline gives CDR1 SNHLY, CDR2 FYNNEI. Here the CDR3 reads CASSRSTGEQYF. The CDR3 coding sequence is TGTGCCAGCAGTCGGTCGACAGGCGAGCAGTACTTC.

This clone was detected a few times. This sequence joins TRBV7-3 and TRBJ2-2, with D hard to call. This CDR3 is 14 amino acids long. Germline values: CDR1 SGHTA, CDR2 FQGTGA. Trimming shortened V by 5 bases and J by 4 bases, and 11 bases separated the two germline ends. CDR3 nucleotides: TGTGCCAGCAGCGTCACAGCGTTCACCGGGGAGCTGTTTTTT. Translated, it gives CASSVTAFTGELFF.

In its sample, this clone was seen a few times. This specimen includes other DNA sequences encoding the same CDR3. V and J are TRBV29-1 and TRBJ1-1, with D possibly being TRBD1 (6 bases). V was shortened by 6 bases and J by 1 base, with 9 bases between the two germline ends. Germline V CDR1 and CDR2: SQVTM, ANQGSEA. This CDR3 is 12 amino acids long. This chain's CDR3 is CSVDSSNTEAFF. The CDR3 coding sequence is TGCAGCGTGGACAGTTCGAACACTGAAGCTTTCTTT.

The sample holds one count of this clone. The rearrangement uses TRBV2 and TRBJ2-1; the D gene is possibly TRBD2 (5 bases). This CDR3 is 11 amino acids long. Germline CDR1 reads SNHLY; CDR2 reads FYNNEI. The ends were cut back, 8 bases at V and 9 bases at J, with 11 bases in the middle. CDR3 nucleotides: TGTGCCAGCCTCGCTGGAGGTGAGCAGTTCTTC. It codes for CASLAGGEQFF.

V gene TRBV29-1 combines with J gene TRBJ2-7, with D unresolved. V gave up 7 bases and J gave up 4 bases, with 14 bases separating them. This CDR3 comprises 12 residues. Germline CDR1 SQVTM, CDR2 ANQGSEA. CDR3 DNA: TGCAGCGCCGTCCCCTTTTCGTACGAGCAGTACTTC. It codes for CSAVPFSYEQYF.